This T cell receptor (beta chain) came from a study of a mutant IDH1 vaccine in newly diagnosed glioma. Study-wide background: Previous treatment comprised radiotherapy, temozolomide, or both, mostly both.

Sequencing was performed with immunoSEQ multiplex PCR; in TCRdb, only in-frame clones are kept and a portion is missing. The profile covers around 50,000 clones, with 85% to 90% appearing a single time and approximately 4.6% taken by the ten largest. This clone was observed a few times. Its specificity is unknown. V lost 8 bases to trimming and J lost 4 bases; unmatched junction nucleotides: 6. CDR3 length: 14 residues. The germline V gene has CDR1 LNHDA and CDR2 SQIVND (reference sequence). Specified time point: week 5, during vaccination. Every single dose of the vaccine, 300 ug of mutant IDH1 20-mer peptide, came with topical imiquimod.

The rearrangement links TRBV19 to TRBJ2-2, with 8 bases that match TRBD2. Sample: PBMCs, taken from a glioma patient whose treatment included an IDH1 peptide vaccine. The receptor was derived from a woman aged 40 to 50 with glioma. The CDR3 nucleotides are TGTGCCAGTCAGAGCGGGAGACTCACCGGGGAGCTGTTTTTT. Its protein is CASQSGRLTGELFF.